A selection of T cell receptor beta chains follows, all from one sample in a study of T-cell memory formation after mild COVID-19. TCRdb passed the 5' RACE reads through MiXCR, listing each CDR3 protein once. The sample includes under 200,000 distinct CDR3 sequences, roughly 10% seen only once; the top ten take 3.5% to 4.5%. What was sequenced was PBMCs or a T cell subset sorted from them (not recorded which). These receptors came from a man aged 18 to 30 who had mild COVID-19 (a few samples of this study predate the infection). Cell type and time point are not known. Both conserved end residues are part of each CDR3. The D gene is left open where the match is weak. A clone size is listed for some rows: how often the clone was seen (once, few, many), or a class if it is expanded.

v_call: TRBV5-1
clone_size: -
d_call: TRBD2
j_call: TRBJ2-1
cdr3_aa: CASSLRSGSYNEQFF
cdr3_nt: TGCGCCAGCAGCTTGCGTAGCGGGAGTTACAATGAGCAGTTCTTC

v_call: TRBV10-1
clone_size: -
d_call: TRBD2
j_call: TRBJ2-1
cdr3_aa: CASSESTSGALNEQFF
cdr3_nt: TGCGCCAGCAGTGAGTCGACTAGCGGGGCCTTAAATGAGCAGTTCTTC

v_call: TRBV6-2/TRBV6-3
clone_size: -
d_call: -
j_call: TRBJ1-6
cdr3_aa: CASSYDGPDFSYNSPLHF
cdr3_nt: TGTGCCAGCAGTTATGATGGTCCGGATTTCTCCTATAATTCACCCCTCCACTTT

v_call: TRBV29-1
clone_size: -
d_call: TRBD1
j_call: TRBJ1-1
cdr3_aa: CSVESQGATEAFF
cdr3_nt: TGCAGCGTTGAAAGTCAGGGGGCCACTGAAGCTTTCTTT

v_call: TRBV10-1
clone_size: -
d_call: -
j_call: TRBJ2-1
cdr3_aa: CASSEAGNEQFF
cdr3_nt: TGCGCCAGCAGTGAGGCGGGGAATGAGCAGTTCTTC

v_call: TRBV7-8
clone_size: few
d_call: -
j_call: TRBJ1-5
cdr3_aa: CASSLEANQPQHF
cdr3_nt: TGTGCCAGCAGCTTAGAGGCGAATCAGCCCCAGCATTTT

v_call: TRBV5-1
clone_size: few
d_call: TRBD2
j_call: TRBJ2-1
cdr3_aa: CASSLLAGNEQFF
cdr3_nt: TGCGCCAGCAGCTTGCTAGCGGGCAATGAGCAGTTCTTC

v_call: TRBV7-3
clone_size: many
d_call: -
j_call: TRBJ2-3
cdr3_aa: CASSRAGSPDTQYF
cdr3_nt: TGTGCCAGCAGCCGAGCGGGTTCACCGGATACGCAGTATTTT

v_call: TRBV7-2
clone_size: many
d_call: -
j_call: TRBJ2-1
cdr3_aa: CASSPYMYNEQFF
cdr3_nt: TGTGCCAGCAGTCCGTACATGTACAATGAGCAGTTCTTC

v_call: TRBV12-3/TRBV12-4
clone_size: few
d_call: TRBD2
j_call: TRBJ2-5
cdr3_aa: CASRGLAEETQYF
cdr3_nt: TGTGCCAGCAGGGGGCTAGCGGAAGAGACCCAGTACTTC

v_call: TRBV4-1
clone_size: -
d_call: TRBD1
j_call: TRBJ2-7
cdr3_aa: CASSRTSGQSSYEQYF
cdr3_nt: TGCGCCAGCAGCCGTACGTCGGGACAGAGCTCCTACGAGCAGTACTTC

v_call: TRBV4-1
clone_size: few
d_call: -
j_call: TRBJ1-4
cdr3_aa: CASSQDLHRATNEKLFF
cdr3_nt: TGCGCCAGCAGCCAAGATCTCCACAGGGCAACTAATGAAAAACTGTTTTTT

v_call: TRBV20-1
clone_size: -
d_call: TRBD1
j_call: TRBJ2-7
cdr3_aa: CSASGTGGLNEQYF
cdr3_nt: TGCAGTGCTAGCGGGACAGGGGGCTTGAACGAGCAGTACTTC

v_call: TRBV18
clone_size: few
d_call: TRBD1
j_call: TRBJ1-5
cdr3_aa: CASSPVGTGGNQPQHF
cdr3_nt: TGTGCCAGCTCACCAGTCGGGACAGGGGGCAATCAGCCCCAGCATTTT

v_call: TRBV12-3/TRBV12-4
clone_size: many
d_call: -
j_call: TRBJ2-7
cdr3_aa: CASSSRGPYEQYF
cdr3_nt: TGTGCCAGCAGCTCCAGGGGCCCCTACGAGCAGTACTTC

v_call: TRBV10-2
clone_size: many
d_call: -
j_call: TRBJ2-3
cdr3_aa: CASSTSTSTDTQYF
cdr3_nt: TGCGCCAGCAGCACTAGCACCAGCACAGATACGCAGTATTTT

v_call: TRBV7-9
clone_size: -
d_call: -
j_call: TRBJ2-7
cdr3_aa: CASSPHGPSSYEQYF
cdr3_nt: TGTGCCAGCAGTCCTCATGGACCGAGCTCCTACGAGCAGTACTTC

v_call: TRBV6-5
clone_size: -
d_call: TRBD2
j_call: TRBJ2-1
cdr3_aa: CASSYVTSGGAGEQFF
cdr3_nt: TGTGCCAGCAGTTATGTCACTAGCGGGGGGGCCGGTGAGCAGTTCTTC

v_call: TRBV6-5
clone_size: -
d_call: -
j_call: TRBJ1-2
cdr3_aa: CASSYKVAGAINYGYTF
cdr3_nt: TGTGCCAGCAGTTACAAAGTCGCAGGGGCAATTAACTATGGCTACACCTTC

v_call: TRBV7-2
clone_size: -
d_call: -
j_call: TRBJ1-5
cdr3_aa: CASSLVAHQPQHF
cdr3_nt: TGTGCCAGCAGCTTAGTGGCGCATCAGCCCCAGCATTTT

v_call: TRBV9
clone_size: -
d_call: -
j_call: TRBJ2-3
cdr3_aa: CASSLSGGRTDTQYF
cdr3_nt: TGTGCCAGCAGCCTTAGCGGTGGTCGGACAGATACGCAGTATTTT

v_call: TRBV28
clone_size: -
d_call: TRBD1
j_call: TRBJ2-1
cdr3_aa: CASSRPGTGGYEQFF
cdr3_nt: TGTGCCAGCAGCCGTCCCGGGACAGGGGGCTATGAGCAGTTCTTC

v_call: TRBV5-5
clone_size: many
d_call: TRBD1
j_call: TRBJ2-3
cdr3_aa: CASSLDRGTDTQYF
cdr3_nt: TGTGCCAGCAGCTTGGACAGGGGGACAGATACGCAGTATTTT

v_call: TRBV7-3
clone_size: many
d_call: -
j_call: TRBJ2-2
cdr3_aa: CASSLSRDTGELFF
cdr3_nt: TGTGCCAGCAGCTTATCCCGAGACACCGGGGAGCTGTTTTTT

v_call: TRBV10-3
clone_size: -
d_call: -
j_call: TRBJ1-5
cdr3_aa: CAISGSSNQPQHF
cdr3_nt: TGTGCCATCAGTGGGTCCAGCAATCAGCCCCAGCATTTT

v_call: TRBV24-1
clone_size: -
d_call: TRBD2
j_call: TRBJ2-1
cdr3_aa: CATSGLLAGGYNEQFF
cdr3_nt: TGTGCCACCAGTGGGCTGCTAGCGGGGGGTTACAATGAGCAGTTCTTC

v_call: TRBV9
clone_size: -
d_call: TRBD2
j_call: TRBJ2-1
cdr3_aa: CASAGLVGNEQFF
cdr3_nt: TGTGCCAGCGCGGGACTAGTTGGCAATGAGCAGTTCTTC

v_call: TRBV6-5
clone_size: many
d_call: TRBD2
j_call: TRBJ2-3
cdr3_aa: CASRTSGHSTDTQYF
cdr3_nt: TGTGCCAGCAGGACTAGCGGGCACAGCACAGATACGCAGTATTTT

v_call: TRBV12-3/TRBV12-4
clone_size: many
d_call: -
j_call: TRBJ2-7
cdr3_aa: CASSLSGTLSYEQYF
cdr3_nt: TGTGCCAGCAGTTTATCTGGGACACTTTCCTACGAGCAGTACTTC